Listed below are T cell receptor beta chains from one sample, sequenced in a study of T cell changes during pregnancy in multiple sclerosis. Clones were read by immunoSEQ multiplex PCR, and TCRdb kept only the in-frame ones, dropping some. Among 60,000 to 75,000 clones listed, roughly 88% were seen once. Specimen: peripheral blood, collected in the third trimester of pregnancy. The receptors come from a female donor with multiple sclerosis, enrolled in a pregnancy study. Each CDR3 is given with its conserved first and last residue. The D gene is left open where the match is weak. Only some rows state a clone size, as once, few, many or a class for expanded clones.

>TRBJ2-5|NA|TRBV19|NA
CASSMTRETQYF
TGTGCCAGTAGTATGACGCGGGAGACCCAGTACTTC
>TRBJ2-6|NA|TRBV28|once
CASSLIELHSGANVLTF
TGTGCCAGCAGTTTAATTGAGCTTCACTCTGGGGCCAACGTCCTGACTTTC
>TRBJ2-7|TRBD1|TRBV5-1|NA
CASSPNPGTADYEQYF
TGCGCCAGCAGCCCCAACCCCGGGACAGCCGACTACGAGCAGTACTTC
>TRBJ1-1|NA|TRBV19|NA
CASSRGLNTEAFF
TGTGCCAGTAGTAGGGGGCTGAACACTGAAGCTTTCTTT
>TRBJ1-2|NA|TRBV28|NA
CASSTGGAGYGYTF
TGTGCCAGCAGCACCGGAGGCGCGGGATATGGCTACACCTTC
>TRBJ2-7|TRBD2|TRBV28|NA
CASWPLAGALNHEQYF
TGTGCCAGCTGGCCTCTAGCGGGGGCTTTGAACCACGAGCAGTACTTC
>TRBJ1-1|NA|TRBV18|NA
CASSPTRGNTEAFF
TGTGCCAGCTCACCAACAAGGGGTAACACTGAAGCTTTCTTT
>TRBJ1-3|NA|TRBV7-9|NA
CASSSTKGQHSGNTIYF
TGTGCCAGCAGCTCGACGAAAGGACAGCACTCTGGAAACACCATATATTTT
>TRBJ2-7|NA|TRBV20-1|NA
CRGTSEQYF
TGCAGGGGGACTTCCGAGCAGTACTTC
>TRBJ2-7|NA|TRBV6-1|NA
CASSPEPLSEQYF
TGTGCCAGCAGTCCTGAACCCTTGAGTGAGCAGTACTTC
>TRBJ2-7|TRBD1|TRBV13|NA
CASSVTGTGDYEQYF
TGTGCCAGCAGCGTGACCGGGACAGGAGACTACGAGCAGTACTTC
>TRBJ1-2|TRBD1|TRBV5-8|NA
CASSRDGTGDRYGYTF
TGTGCCAGCAGCAGGGACGGGACAGGGGATCGCTATGGCTACACCTTC
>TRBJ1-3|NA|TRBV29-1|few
CSVEDSGNTIYF
TGCAGCGTCGAGGACTCTGGAAACACCATATATTTT
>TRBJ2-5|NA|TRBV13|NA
CASSSLGPRGETQYF
TGTGCCAGCAGCTCCTTGGGACCGCGGGGAGAGACCCAGTACTTC
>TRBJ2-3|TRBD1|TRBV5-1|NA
CASSLWTGGDTQYF
TGCGCCAGCAGCTTATGGACAGGGGGCGATACGCAGTATTTT
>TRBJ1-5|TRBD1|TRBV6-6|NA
CASSYSGQGGNQPQHF
TGTGCCAGCAGTTACTCGGGACAGGGGGGAAATCAGCCCCAGCATTTT
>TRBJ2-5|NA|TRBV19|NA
CASSMVLQETQYF
TGTGCCAGTAGTATGGTCCTACAAGAGACCCAGTACTTC
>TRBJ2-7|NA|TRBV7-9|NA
CASSRGAGYSYEQYF
TGTGCCAGCAGCCGAGGGGCGGGGTACTCCTACGAGCAGTACTTC
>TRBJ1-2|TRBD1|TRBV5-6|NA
CASSQHSFRDSLSYTF
TGTGCCAGCAGCCAACATTCTTTCCGGGACAGCCTTAGCTACACCTTC
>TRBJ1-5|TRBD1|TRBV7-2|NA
CASRHEPGQGREPQHF
TGTGCCAGCAGGCACGAACCGGGACAGGGAAGGGAGCCCCAGCATTTT
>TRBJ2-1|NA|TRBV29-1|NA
CSAQDWGAYNEQFF
TGCAGCGCTCAGGATTGGGGCGCCTACAATGAGCAGTTCTTC
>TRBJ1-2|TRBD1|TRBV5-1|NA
CASSRDSPTYGYTF
TGCGCCAGCAGCAGGGACAGCCCCACCTATGGCTACACCTTC
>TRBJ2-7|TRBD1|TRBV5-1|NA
CASSIGTGPYEQYF
TGCGCCAGCAGCATAGGGACAGGTCCTTACGAGCAGTACTTC
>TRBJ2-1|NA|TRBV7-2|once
CASSLNINSNEQFF
TGTGCCAGCAGCTTGAATATAAACAGCAATGAGCAGTTCTTC
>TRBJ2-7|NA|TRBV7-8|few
CASSLVARASYEQYF
TGTGCCAGCAGCTTAGTAGCGAGGGCCTCCTACGAGCAGTACTTC
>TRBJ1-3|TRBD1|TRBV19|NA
CASSLRPGTGISGNTIYF
TGTGCCAGTAGTCTCCGTCCCGGGACAGGAATCTCTGGAAACACCATATATTTT
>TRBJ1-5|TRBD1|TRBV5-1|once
CASSLRQGGQPQHF
TGCGCCAGCAGCTTGAGACAGGGAGGCCAGCCCCAGCATTTT
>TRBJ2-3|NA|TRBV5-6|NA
CASSLSIFDRLTDTQYF
TGTGCCAGCAGCTTGTCCATATTTGACAGGCTCACAGATACGCAGTATTTT
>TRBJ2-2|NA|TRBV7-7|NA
CASSFGSGELFF
TGTGCTAGCAGCTTCGGTTCCGGGGAGCTGTTTTTT
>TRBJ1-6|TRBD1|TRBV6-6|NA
CASRSGTGNSPLHF
TGTGCCAGCAGGTCCGGGACAGGGAATTCACCCCTCCACTTT
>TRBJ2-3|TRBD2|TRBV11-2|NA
CASSRPGTSGNTQYF
TGTGCCAGCAGCAGACCCGGGACTAGCGGGAATACGCAGTATTTT
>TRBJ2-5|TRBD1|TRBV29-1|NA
CSVERTGGQETQYF
TGCAGCGTTGAAAGGACAGGGGGACAAGAGACCCAGTACTTC
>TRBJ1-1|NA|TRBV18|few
CASSLRGAGYTEAFF
TGTGCCAGCTCACTGCGGGGGGCAGGCTACACTGAAGCTTTCTTT
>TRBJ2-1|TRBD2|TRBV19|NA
CASSFPSGGTYNEQFF
TGTGCCAGTTCTTTCCCTAGCGGGGGTACCTACAATGAGCAGTTCTTC
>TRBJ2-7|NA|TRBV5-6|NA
CASSLAKSSYEQYF
TGTGCCAGCAGCTTGGCCAAATCCTCCTACGAGCAGTACTTC
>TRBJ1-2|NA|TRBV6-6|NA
CASSLAGNGYTF
TGTGCCAGCAGTCTGGCAGGGAACGGCTACACCTTC